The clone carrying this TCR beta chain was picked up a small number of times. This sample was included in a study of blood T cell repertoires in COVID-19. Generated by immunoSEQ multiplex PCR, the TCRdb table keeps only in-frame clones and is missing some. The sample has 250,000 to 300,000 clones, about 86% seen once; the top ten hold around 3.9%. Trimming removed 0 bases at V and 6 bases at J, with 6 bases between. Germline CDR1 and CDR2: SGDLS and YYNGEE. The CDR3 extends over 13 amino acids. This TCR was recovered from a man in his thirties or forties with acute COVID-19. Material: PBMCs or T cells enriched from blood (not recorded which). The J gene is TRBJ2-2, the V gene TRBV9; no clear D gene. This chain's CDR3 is CASSVDRSGELFF. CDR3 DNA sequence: TGTGCCAGCAGCGTAGATCGTTCCGGGGAGCTGTTTTTT.